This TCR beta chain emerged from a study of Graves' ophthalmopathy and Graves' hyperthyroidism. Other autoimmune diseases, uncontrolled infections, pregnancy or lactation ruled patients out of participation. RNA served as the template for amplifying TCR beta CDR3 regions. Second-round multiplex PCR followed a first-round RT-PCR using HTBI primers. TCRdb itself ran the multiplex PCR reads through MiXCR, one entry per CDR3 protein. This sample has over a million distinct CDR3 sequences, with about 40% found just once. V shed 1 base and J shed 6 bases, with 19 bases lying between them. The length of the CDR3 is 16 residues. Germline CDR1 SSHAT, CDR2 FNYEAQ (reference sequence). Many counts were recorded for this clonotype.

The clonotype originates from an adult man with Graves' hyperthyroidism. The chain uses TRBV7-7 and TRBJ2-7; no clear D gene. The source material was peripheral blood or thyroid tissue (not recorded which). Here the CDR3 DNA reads TGTGCCAGCAGCTTAGGACCAGGAGTGACCCCCTCCGAGCAGTACTTC. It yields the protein CASSLGPGVTPSEQYF.